This T cell receptor beta chain is from a study of blood T cell repertoires in COVID-19. As for the study in general: Italy, Spain and the United States were the sources of the convalescent and acute COVID-19 samples. T cells, B-cell-depleted T cells, or PBMCs supplied cDNA or gDNA.

Under the authors' procedure: By means of reference gene primer amplification, nucleated cell counts were estimated. Here immunoSEQ multiplex PCR was the method, and the copy in TCRdb shows in-frame clones only, minus some. That table supplies the V and J calls and clone size; D and trimming were determined from the DNA. The table has about 140,000 clones, about 78% seen once; the top ten hold approximately 11%. This CDR3 has 13 amino acids. V lost 2 bases, J lost 5 bases, and 12 bases lay in between. Germline-derived CDR1 and CDR2 are GTSNPN and SVGIG (reference sequence). This sequence originates from a man aged 60 to 75 who had recovered from COVID-19. The specimen was peripheral blood. This chain joins TRBV30 and TRBJ2-5, with a tentative D call TRBD2 (6 bases). The CDR3, as DNA: TGTGCCTGGAGTCGGGAGCGGTTGGAGACCCAGTACTTC. It encodes CAWSRERLETQYF.